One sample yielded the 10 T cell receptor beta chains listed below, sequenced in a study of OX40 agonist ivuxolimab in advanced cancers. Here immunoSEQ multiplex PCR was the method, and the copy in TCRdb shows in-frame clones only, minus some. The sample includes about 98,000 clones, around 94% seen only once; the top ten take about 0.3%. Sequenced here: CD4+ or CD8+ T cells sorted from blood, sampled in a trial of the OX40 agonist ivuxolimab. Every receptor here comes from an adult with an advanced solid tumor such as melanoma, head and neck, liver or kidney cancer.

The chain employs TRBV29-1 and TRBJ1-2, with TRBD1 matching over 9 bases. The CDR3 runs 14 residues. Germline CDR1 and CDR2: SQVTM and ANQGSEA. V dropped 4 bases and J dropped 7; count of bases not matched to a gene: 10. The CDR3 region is CSVGPGQGFSGYTF. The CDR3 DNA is TGCAGCGTTGGACCGGGACAGGGCTTCTCTGGCTACACCTTC.

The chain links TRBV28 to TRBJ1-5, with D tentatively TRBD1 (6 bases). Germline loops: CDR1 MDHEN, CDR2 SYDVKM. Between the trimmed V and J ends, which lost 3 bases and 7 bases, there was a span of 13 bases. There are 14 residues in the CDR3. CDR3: CASSFPGTTQPQHF. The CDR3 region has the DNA TGTGCCAGCAGTTTCCCAGGGACAACACAGCCCCAGCATTTT.

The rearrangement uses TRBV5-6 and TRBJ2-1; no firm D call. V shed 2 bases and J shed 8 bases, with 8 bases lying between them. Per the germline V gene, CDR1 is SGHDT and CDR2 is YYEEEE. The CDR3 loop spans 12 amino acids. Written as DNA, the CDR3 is TGTGCCAGCAGCTTCAAGCGCCATGAGCAGTTCTTC. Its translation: CASSFKRHEQFF.

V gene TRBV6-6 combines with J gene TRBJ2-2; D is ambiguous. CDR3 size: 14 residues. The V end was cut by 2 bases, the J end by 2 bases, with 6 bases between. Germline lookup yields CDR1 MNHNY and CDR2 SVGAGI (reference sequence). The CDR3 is CASSYLDNTGELFF. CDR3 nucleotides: TGTGCCAGCAGTTACCTTGATAACACCGGGGAGCTGTTTTTT.

The CDR3 DNA reads TGTGCCAGCAGCCAACAGGGTGTCGAGACCCAGTACTTC. The encoded protein is CASSQQGVETQYF. V usage is TRBV5-6 and J usage is TRBJ2-5; TRBD1 might be the D (6 bases). V was shortened by 4 bases and J by 5 bases, with 12 bases between the two germline ends. The CDR3 extends over 13 amino acids. Germline CDR1 reads SGHDT; CDR2 reads YYEEEE.

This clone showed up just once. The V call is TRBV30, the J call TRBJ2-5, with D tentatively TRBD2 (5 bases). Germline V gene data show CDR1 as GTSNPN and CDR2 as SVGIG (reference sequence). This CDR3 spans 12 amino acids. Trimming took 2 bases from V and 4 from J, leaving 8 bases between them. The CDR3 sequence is CAWSMTIETQYF. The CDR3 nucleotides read TGTGCCTGGAGTATGACTATAGAGACCCAGTACTTC.

The CDR3 DNA sequence: TGTGCCAGTAGCCGGCAACCTGGGGATACGCAGTATTTT. Translating it yields CASSRQPGDTQYF. The chain combines TRBV19 with TRBJ2-3; no clear D. V lost 6 bases and J lost 6, with 13 bases in between. The length of the CDR3 is 13 residues. Germline V gene data show CDR1 as LNHDA and CDR2 as SQIVND (reference sequence). The whole variable domain, remainder taken from reference TRBV19 and TRBJ2-3, is DGGITQSPKYLFRKEGQNVTLSCEQNLNHDAMYWYRQDPGQGLRLIYYSQIVNDFQKGDIAEGYSVSREKKESFPLTVTSAQKNPTAFYLCASSRQPGDTQYFGPGTRLTVL.

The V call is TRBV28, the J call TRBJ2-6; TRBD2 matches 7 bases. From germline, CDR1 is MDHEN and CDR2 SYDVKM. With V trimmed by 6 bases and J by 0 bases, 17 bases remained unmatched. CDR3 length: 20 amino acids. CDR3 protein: CASSPPGGNTISSGANVLTF. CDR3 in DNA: TGTGCCAGCAGCCCCCCCGGGGGGAACACGATAAGCTCTGGGGCCAACGTCCTGACTTTC.

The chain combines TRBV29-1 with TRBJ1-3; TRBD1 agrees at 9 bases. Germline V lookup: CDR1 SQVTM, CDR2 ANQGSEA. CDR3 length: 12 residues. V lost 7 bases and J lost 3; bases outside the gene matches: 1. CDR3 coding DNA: TGCAGCGCGGACAGGGGTGGAAACACCATATATTTT. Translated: CSADRGGNTIYF.

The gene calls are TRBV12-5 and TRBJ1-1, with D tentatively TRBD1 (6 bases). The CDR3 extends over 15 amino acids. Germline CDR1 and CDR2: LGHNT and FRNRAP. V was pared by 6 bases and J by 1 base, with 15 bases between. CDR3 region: CASGPRWGPNTEAFF. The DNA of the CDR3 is TGTGCTAGTGGACCCCGTTGGGGGCCGAACACTGAAGCTTTCTTT.